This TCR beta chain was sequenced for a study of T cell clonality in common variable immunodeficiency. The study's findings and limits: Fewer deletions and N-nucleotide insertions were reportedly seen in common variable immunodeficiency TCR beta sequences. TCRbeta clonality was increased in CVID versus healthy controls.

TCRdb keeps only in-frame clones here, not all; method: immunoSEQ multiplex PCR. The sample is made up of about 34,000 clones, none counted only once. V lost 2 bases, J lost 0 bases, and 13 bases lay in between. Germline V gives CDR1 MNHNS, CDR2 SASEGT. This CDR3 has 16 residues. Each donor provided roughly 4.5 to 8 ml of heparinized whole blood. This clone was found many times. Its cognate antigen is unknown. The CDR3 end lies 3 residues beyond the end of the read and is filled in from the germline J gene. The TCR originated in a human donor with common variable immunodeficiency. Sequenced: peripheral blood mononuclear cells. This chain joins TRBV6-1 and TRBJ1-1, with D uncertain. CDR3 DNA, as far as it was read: TGTGCCAGCAGTGAACTGGGCTTCTTCATGAACACTGAA. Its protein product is CASSELGFFMNTE. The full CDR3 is CASSELGFFMNTEAFF.